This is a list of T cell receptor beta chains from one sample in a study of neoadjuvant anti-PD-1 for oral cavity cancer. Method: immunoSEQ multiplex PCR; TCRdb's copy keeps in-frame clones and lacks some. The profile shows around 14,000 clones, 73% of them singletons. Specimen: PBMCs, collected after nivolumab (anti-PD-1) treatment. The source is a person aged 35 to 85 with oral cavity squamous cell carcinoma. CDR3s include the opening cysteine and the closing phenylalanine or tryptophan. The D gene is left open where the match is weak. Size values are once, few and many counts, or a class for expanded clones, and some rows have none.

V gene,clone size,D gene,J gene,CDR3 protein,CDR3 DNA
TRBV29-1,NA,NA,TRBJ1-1,CSVIRQTNTEAFF,TGCAGCGTTATCCGACAGACGAACACTGAAGCTTTCTTT
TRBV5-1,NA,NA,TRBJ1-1,CASSSSGGNTEAFF,TGCGCCAGCAGCTCCTCGGGCGGGAACACTGAAGCTTTCTTT
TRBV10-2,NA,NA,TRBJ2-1,CASSYRSGTDNEQFF,TGCGCCAGCAGCTACCGTAGCGGGACAGACAATGAGCAGTTCTTC
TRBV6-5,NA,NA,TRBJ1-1,CASSQGGNRLEAFF,TGTGCCAGCAGTCAAGGGGGGAACCGCCTTGAAGCTTTCTTT
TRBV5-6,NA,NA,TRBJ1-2,CASSLGIYYGYTF,TGTGCCAGCAGCTTGGGGATCTACTATGGCTACACCTTC
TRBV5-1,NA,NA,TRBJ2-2,CASSWEAGELFF,TGCGCCAGCAGTTGGGAGGCCGGGGAGCTGTTTTTT
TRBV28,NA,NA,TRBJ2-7,CASNLQQGPEQYF,TGTGCCAGCAATCTCCAACAGGGTCCGGAGCAGTACTTC
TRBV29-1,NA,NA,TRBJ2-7,CSVEEYPRGQYF,TGCAGCGTTGAAGAGTACCCACGCGGGCAGTACTTC
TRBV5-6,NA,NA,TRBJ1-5,CASSRRGPHQPQHF,TGTGCCAGCAGCCGGCGGGGGCCTCATCAGCCCCAGCATTTT
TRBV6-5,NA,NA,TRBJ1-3,CASSKQGRNTIYF,TGTGCCAGCAGTAAACAGGGCCGAAACACCATATATTTT
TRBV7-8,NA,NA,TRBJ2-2,CASSSLGRRGDTGELFF,TGTGCCAGCAGCTCCTTAGGCAGAAGGGGAGACACCGGGGAGCTGTTTTTT
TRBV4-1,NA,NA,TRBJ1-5,CASSQGVGGGNQPQHF,TGCGCCAGCAGCCAAGGGGTTGGGGGCGGCAATCAGCCCCAGCATTTT
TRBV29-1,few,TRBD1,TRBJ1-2,CSVYEQGFGNYGYTF,TGCAGCGTCTACGAACAGGGGTTCGGGAACTATGGCTACACCTTC
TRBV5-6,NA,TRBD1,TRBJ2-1,CASSLTTGANEQFF,TGTGCCAGCAGCCTGACGACAGGGGCCAATGAGCAGTTCTTC
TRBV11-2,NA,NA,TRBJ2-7,CASSSVRGPENYEQYF,TGTGCCAGCAGCTCCGTGCGAGGCCCGGAAAACTACGAGCAGTACTTC
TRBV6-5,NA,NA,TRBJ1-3,CASRASRGSGNTIYF,TGTGCCAGCAGAGCCAGCAGGGGATCTGGAAACACCATATATTTT
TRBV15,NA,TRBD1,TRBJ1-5,CATSNRDRGLNSNQPQHF,TGTGCCACCAGCAACCGGGACAGGGGGCTTAATAGCAATCAGCCCCAGCATTTT
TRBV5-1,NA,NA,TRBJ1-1,CASSLERVMNTEAFF,TGCGCCAGCAGCTTGGAAAGGGTCATGAACACTGAAGCTTTCTTT
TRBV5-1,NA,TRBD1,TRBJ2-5,CASSPQGTGGETQYF,TGCGCCAGCAGCCCCCAGGGGACAGGGGGGGAGACCCAGTACTTC
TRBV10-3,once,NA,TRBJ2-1,CASRGDTLSNEQFF,TGTGCCAGCCGGGGGGACACCCTCTCTAATGAGCAGTTCTTC
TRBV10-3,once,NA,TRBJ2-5,CAISETALETQYF,TGTGCCATCAGTGAGACAGCACTGGAGACCCAGTACTTC
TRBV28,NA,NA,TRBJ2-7,CASRQGGSYEQYF,TGTGCCAGCAGACAGGGGGGGTCCTACGAGCAGTACTTC
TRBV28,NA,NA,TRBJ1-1,CASSPPTQNTEAFF,TGTGCCAGCAGTCCCCCCACACAGAACACTGAAGCTTTCTTT
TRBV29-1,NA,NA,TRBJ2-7,CSVSPGPSYEQYF,TGCAGCGTTTCACCGGGACCGAGCTACGAGCAGTACTTC
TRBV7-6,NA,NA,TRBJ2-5,CASSRVQETQYF,TGTGCCAGCAGCAGGGTCCAAGAGACCCAGTACTTC
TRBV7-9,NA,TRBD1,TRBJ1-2,CASSSPGPGGYGYTF,TGTGCCAGCAGCTCCCCGGGCCCAGGGGGCTATGGCTACACCTTC
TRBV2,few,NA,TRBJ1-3,CASSEWVRWSGNTIYF,TGTGCCAGCAGTGAATGGGTTCGGTGGTCTGGAAACACCATATATTTT
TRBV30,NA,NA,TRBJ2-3,CAWAPGDVDTQYF,TGTGCCTGGGCCCCAGGGGACGTAGATACGCAGTATTTT